This TCR beta chain came from a study of blood T cell repertoires in COVID-19. Whole-study context: The United States, Italy and Spain provided the acute and convalescent COVID-19 samples. T cells, B-cell-depleted T cells, or PBMCs supplied cDNA or gDNA.

A few counts support this clone. CDR3 length equals 15 residues. The V gene's germline CDR1 is SGDLS and CDR2 YYNGEE. The V gene lost 0 bases and the J gene lost 1 base, with 11 bases spanning the gap. Under the authors' procedure: Reference gene primer amplification gave nucleated cell count estimates. TCRdb's table, derived via immunoSEQ multiplex PCR, lists solely in-frame clones and lacks some. D and trimming were read from the DNA, whereas the V and J calls and clone size are those reported in that table. The sample holds approximately 90,000 clones, 87% seen once. Material for sequencing was peripheral blood. The receptor's source is a woman of 80 years or more with acute or convalescent COVID-19. The rearrangement links TRBV9 to TRBJ2-7, with a weak D call TRBD2 (6 bases). The CDR3 loop is CASSVEAGRSYEQYF. DNA for the CDR3: TGTGCCAGCAGCGTAGAAGCGGGCCGATCCTACGAGCAGTACTTC.